The entry that follows covers one T cell receptor (beta chain) sequence. Its antigen remains unidentified. Patients picked for sequencing had shown CD8+CD57+ cell expansion detected by flow cytometry. Each patient had severe acquired aplastic anemia. Patients had received no therapy at the time of blood sampling. Trimming shortened V by 3 bases and J by 2 bases, and 11 bases separated the two germline ends. CDR3 size: 15 residues. Germline assignment: CDR1 KGHDR and CDR2 SFDVKD. This sample is part of a study of CD8+CD57+ T cells in acquired aplastic anemia. Researchers used genomic DNA as the template to profile TCR beta VDJ and CDR3. TCRdb passed the reads through MiXCR, listing each CDR3 protein once. Found here are about 200,000 distinct CDR3 sequences, approximately 60% of them singletons; the top ten hold roughly 53%. Whole-study findings and limits: Statistical testing detected no significant gap in CD8+ Simpson's diversity between patients and controls.

This TCR was sampled from a human donor with aplastic anemia. The sample comprised sorted CD4+, CD8+, or CD8+CD57+ T cells (not recorded which) from PBMCs. The chain has TRBV24-1 and TRBJ2-3, with unresolved D. In DNA, the CDR3 is TGTGCCACCAGTGATCATCGACAAAACACAGATACGCAGTATTTT. Translated, it gives CATSDHRQNTDTQYF.